This T cell receptor (beta chain) was captured in a study of blood T cell repertoires in COVID-19. Study information: Sources were T cells, B-cell-depleted T cells, or PBMCs; the material itself was cDNA or gDNA.

Looked up from germline, CDR1 is SGDLS and CDR2 is YYNGEE. V was pared by 0 bases and J by 6 bases, with 13 bases of the junction left unmatched. The CDR3 length is 17 residues. Authors' analysis steps: Researchers report that nucleated cell counts were estimated from reference gene primer amplification. Profiling relied on immunoSEQ multiplex PCR, and the TCRdb table lists in-frame clones only, not all of them. V, J and clone size were drawn from that table, and D and trimming were deduced from the DNA. The repertoire includes around 150,000 clones, around 84% of them detected once, and 3% to 3.5% sits in the top ten.

The clonotype originates from a human donor with acute or convalescent COVID-19. The donor label of this sample is uncertain. The gene calls are TRBV9 and TRBJ2-5, with TRBD1 matching over 8 bases. The sequencing sample was made of peripheral blood. The CDR3 DNA sequence: TGTGCCAGCAGCGTAGAGGGGACAGGCAGTTCCGGGAAGACCCAGTACTTC. Translation: CASSVEGTGSSGKTQYF.